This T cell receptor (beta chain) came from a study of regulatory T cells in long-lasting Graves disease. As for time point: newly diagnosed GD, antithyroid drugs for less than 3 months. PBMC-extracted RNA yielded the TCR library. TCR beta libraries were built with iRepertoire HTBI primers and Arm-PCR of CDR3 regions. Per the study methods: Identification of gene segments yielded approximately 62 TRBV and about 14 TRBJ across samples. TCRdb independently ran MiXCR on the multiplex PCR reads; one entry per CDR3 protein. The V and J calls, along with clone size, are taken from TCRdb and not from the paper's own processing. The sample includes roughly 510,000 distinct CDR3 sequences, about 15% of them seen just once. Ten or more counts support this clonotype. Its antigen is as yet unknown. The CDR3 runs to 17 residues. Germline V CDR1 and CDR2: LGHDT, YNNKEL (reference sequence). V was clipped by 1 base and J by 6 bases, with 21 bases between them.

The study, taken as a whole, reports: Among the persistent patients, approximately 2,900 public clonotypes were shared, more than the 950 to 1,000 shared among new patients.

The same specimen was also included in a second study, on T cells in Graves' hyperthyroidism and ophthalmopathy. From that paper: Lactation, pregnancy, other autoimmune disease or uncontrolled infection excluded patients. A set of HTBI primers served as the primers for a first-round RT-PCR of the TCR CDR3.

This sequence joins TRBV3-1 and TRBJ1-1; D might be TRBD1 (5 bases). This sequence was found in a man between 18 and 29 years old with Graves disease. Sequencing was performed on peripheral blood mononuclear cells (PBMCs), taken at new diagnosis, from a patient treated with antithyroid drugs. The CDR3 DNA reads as TGTGCCAGCAGCCAAGTGGGGCGGAGTATTGTAGGCGCTGAAGCTTTCTTT. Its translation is CASSQVGRSIVGAEAFF.